This T cell receptor beta chain is from a study of blood T cell repertoires in COVID-19. Study summary: The analysed material was cDNA or gDNA that came from T cells, B-cell-depleted T cells, or PBMCs.

Sequencing used immunoSEQ multiplex PCR; TCRdb keeps in-frame clones, though not all of them. The sample lists about 210,000 clones; roughly 94% were seen once. Between the trimmed V and J ends, which lost 6 bases and 7 bases, there was a span of 16 bases. This CDR3 region has 14 residues. Germline CDR1 KGHSH, CDR2 LQKENI. Specimen: peripheral blood. The J gene is TRBJ2-1, the V gene TRBV18; maybe TRBD1 (6 bases). The receptor was isolated from a man aged 30 to 39 with acute or convalescent COVID-19. The CDR3, as DNA: TGTGCCAGCTCGCCATCCGTAGGGGGAAATGAGCAGTTCTTC. It yields the protein CASSPSVGGNEQFF.